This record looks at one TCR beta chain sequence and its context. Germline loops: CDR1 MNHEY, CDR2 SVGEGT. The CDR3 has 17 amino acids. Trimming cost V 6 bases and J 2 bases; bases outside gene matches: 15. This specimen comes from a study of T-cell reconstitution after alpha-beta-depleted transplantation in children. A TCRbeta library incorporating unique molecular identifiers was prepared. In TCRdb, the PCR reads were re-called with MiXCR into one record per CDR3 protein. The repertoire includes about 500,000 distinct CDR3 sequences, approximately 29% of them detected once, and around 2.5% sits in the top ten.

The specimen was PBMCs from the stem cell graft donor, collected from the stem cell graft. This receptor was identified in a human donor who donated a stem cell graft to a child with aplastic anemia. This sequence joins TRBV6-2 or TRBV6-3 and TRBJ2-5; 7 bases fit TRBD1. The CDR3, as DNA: TGTGCCAGCAGCCAAACTCCATCGGACAGGCGTCAAGAGACCCAGTACTTC. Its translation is CASSQTPSDRRQETQYF.